This TCR beta chain was recorded in a study of identical twins. With 1 base removed from V and 1 base from J, the gap between germline ends came to 13 bases. Germline assignment: CDR1 MNHNS and CDR2 SASEGT. The CDR3 is 16 residues long. Only a few counts were recorded for this clonotype. Using its own MiXCR run on the 5' RACE reads, TCRdb lists one record per CDR3 protein. The sample carries 400,000 to 650,000 distinct CDR3 sequences, roughly 21% recorded once. The data were also submitted as part of a second study, on T cells expressing NK-cell markers.

This clonotype was obtained from a woman younger than 35 in good health. Input material: CD4+ T cells sorted from blood. J is TRBJ1-2 and V is TRBV6-1; D gene uncertain. CDR3 sequence reads: CASSEGHDRYNYGYTF. The CDR3 DNA reads as TGTGCCAGCAGTGAAGGGCACGATCGCTATAACTATGGCTACACCTTC.